This TCR beta chain was captured by sequencing in a study of long-term antiretroviral therapy in people with HIV. Researchers ran immunoSEQ v3.0 at survey level. Profiling relied on immunoSEQ multiplex PCR, and the TCRdb table lists in-frame clones only, not all of them. This sample has 45,000 to 50,000 clones, with under 90% found just once. Germline V gene lookup returns CDR1 SEHNR and CDR2 FQNEAQ (reference sequence). The CDR3 has 14 residues. V was pared by 1 base and J by 1 base, with 7 bases between. The sequence was collected from a woman aged 18-35 years with HIV. The rearrangement links TRBV7-9 to TRBJ2-5, with D hard to call. The specimen was unsorted PBMCs, collected 0.8 years after starting antiretroviral therapy. DNA for the CDR3: TGTGCCAGCAGCTTAGGGACGGCCCAAGAGACCCAGTACTTC. Amino acid sequence: CASSLGTAQETQYF.